A single T cell receptor (beta chain) is shown here with its context. Antigen unknown. This sample was included in a study of CD8 T cells in Susac syndrome. Germline loops: CDR1 DFQATT, CDR2 SNEGSKA (reference sequence). The CDR3 has 11 residues. The germline V and J ends were trimmed by 5 bases and 4 bases, with 7 bases remaining between them. Study-level results: An acknowledgment was made by the study that its TCR sequencing and HLA analysis involved relatively few individuals.

Reverse transcription of roughly 0.5 to 1 ug RNA was performed with random hexamers. Amplification of the TCR beta CDR3 was carried out by immunoSEQ multiplex PCR, which spanned a total of 54 Vbeta and 13 Jbeta segments. TCRdb re-analysed the immunoSEQ multiplex PCR reads in MiXCR, keeping a single row per CDR3 protein. The sample lists 170,000 or so distinct CDR3 sequences, 90% to 95% seen once, with under 0.095% in the top ten. FACS was used to enrich TEMRA cells, whereas the CD8+ and CD4+ T cells were obtained by negative isolation. The chain couples TRBV20-1 to TRBJ2-3; D is perhaps TRBD2 (6 bases). The receptor was isolated from a human donor with multiple sclerosis. Sequencing was performed on CD4+ T cells from PBMCs. CDR3 sequence reads: CSAGTADTQYF. The DNA of the CDR3 is TGCAGTGCTGGGACTGCAGATACGCAGTATTTT.